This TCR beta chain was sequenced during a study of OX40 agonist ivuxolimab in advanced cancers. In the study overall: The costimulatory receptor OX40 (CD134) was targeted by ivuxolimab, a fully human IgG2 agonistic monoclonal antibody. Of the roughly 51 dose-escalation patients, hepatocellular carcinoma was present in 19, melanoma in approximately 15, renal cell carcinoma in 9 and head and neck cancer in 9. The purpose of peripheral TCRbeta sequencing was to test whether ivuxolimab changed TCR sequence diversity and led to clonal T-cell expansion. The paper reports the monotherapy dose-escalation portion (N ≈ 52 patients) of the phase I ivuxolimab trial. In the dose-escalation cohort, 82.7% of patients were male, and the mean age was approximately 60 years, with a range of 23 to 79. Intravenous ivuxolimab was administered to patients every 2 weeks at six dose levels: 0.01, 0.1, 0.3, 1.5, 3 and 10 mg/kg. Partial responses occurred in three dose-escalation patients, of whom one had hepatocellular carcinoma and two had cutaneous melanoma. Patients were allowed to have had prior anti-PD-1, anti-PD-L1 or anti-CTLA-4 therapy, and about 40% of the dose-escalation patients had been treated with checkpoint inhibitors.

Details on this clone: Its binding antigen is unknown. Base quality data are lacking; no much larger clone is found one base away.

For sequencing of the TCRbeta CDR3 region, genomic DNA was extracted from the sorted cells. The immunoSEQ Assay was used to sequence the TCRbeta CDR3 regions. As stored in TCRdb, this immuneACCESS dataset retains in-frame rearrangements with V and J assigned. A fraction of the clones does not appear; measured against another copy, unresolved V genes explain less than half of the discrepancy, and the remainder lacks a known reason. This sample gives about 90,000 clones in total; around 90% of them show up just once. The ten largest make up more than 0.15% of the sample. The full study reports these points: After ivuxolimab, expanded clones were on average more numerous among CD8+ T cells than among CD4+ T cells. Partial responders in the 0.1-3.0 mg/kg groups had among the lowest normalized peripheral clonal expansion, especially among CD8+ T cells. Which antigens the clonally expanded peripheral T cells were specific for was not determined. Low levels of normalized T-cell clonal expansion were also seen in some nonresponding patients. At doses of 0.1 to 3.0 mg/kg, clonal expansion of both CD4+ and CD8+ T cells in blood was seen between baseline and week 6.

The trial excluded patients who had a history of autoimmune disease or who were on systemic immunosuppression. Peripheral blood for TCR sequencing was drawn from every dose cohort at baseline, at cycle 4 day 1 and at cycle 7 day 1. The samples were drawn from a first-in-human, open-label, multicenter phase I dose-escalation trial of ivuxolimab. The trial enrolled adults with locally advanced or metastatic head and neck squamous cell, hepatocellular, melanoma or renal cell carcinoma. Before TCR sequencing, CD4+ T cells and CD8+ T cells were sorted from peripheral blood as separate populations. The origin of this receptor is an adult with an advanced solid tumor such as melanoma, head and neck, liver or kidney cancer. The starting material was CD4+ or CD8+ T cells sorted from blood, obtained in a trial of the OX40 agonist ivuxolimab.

The CDR3 protein: CSVDRGGVDTEAFF. Read as DNA, the sequence is TGCAGCGTCGACAGGGGAGGTGTTGACACTGAAGCTTTCTTT. This receptor chain uses TRBV29-1 and TRBJ1-1, and TRBD1 matches 8 of the central bases. V has 6 bases trimmed and J has 3 bases trimmed; junction bases matching no gene number 9. Per the germline V gene, SQVTM is the CDR1 and ANQGSEA is the CDR2. The CDR3 has 14 amino acids, counting the end cysteine and phenylalanine. CDR3 DNA is the only sequence kept; it has 42 bases, read in frame from the first base.